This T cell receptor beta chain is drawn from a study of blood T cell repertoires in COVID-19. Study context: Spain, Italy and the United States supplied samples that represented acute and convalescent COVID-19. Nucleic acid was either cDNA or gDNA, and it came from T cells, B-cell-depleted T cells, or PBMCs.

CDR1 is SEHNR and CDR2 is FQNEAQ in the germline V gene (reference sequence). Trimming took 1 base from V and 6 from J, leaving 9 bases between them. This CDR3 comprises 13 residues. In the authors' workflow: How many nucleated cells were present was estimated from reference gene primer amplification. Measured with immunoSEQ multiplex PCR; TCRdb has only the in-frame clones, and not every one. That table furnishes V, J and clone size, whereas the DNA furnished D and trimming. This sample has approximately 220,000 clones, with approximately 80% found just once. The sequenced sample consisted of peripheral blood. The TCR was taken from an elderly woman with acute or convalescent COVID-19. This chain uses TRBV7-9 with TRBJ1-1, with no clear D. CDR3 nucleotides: TGTGCCAGCAGCTTAGTATCGTTAGCTGAAGCTTTCTTT. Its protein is CASSLVSLAEAFF.